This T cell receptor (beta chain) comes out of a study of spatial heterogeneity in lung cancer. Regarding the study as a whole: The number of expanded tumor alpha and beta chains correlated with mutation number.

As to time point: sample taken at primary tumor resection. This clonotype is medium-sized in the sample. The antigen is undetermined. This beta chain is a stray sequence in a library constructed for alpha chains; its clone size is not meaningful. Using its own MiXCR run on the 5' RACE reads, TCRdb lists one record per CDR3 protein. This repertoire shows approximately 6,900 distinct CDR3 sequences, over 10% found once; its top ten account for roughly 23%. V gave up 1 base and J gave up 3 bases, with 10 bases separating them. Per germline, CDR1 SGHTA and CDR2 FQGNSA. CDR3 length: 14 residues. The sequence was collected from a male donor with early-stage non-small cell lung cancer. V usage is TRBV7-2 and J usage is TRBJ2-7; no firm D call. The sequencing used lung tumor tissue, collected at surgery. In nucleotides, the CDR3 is TGTGCCAGCAGCTTAGGCCCCAGGATCTACGAGCAGTACTTC. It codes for CASSLGPRIYEQYF.